Each of the 12 T cell receptor beta chains below was sequenced from the same sample in a study of regulatory T cells in long-lasting Graves disease. Time point of the sample: persistent/refractory GD, antithyroid drugs over 5 years with positive TRAb. Extracted RNA from PBMCs served as the source of the TCR library. For TCR beta, libraries came from iRepertoire HTBI primers and Arm-PCR of CDR3 regions. TCRdb analysed the multiplex PCR reads with MiXCR anew, one entry per CDR3 protein. The table includes approximately 500,000 distinct CDR3 sequences, approximately 21% detected once. The material sequenced was peripheral blood mononuclear cells (PBMCs), taken when the disease was refractory, from a patient treated with antithyroid drugs. The receptors shown here come from a female donor with Graves disease.

V gene TRBV30 combines with J gene TRBJ1-2; D uncertain. Germline V CDR1 and CDR2: GTSNPN, SVGIG (reference sequence). The ends were cut back, 3 bases at V and 3 bases at J, with 17 bases in the middle. This CDR3 comprises 15 residues. Written as DNA, the CDR3 is TGTGCCTGGAGAGCCGGAGTTAAGGACTACTATGGCTACACCTTC. Amino acids: CAWRAGVKDYYGYTF.

The chain employs TRBV28 and TRBJ2-1, with 8 bases that match TRBD1. Germline CDR1 reads MDHEN; CDR2 reads SYDVKM. This CDR3 spans 17 amino acids. V gave up 4 bases and J gave up 5 bases; unmatched junction bases: 13. Here the CDR3 reads CASSSPKSGGAHNEQFF. DNA for the CDR3: TGTGCCAGCAGTTCCCCGAAATCAGGGGGCGCCCACAATGAGCAGTTCTTC.

This clonotype was observed at least ten times. J is TRBJ2-5 and V is TRBV2; 9 bases are a match to TRBD2. Germline V CDR1 and CDR2: SNHLY, FYNNEI. This CDR3 region has 17 residues. V lost 4 bases, J lost 2 bases, and 11 bases stayed unmatched. The CDR3 spells CASSAGGRGGGQETQYF. The DNA of the CDR3 is TGTGCCAGCAGTGCAGGCGGGCGCGGGGGGGGACAAGAGACCCAGTACTTC.

This clonotype appeared many times. The V and J genes are TRBV20-1 and TRBJ1-4; TRBD1 might be the D (5 bases). The ends were cut back, 1 base at V and 2 bases at J, with 11 bases in the middle. Germline lookup yields CDR1 DFQATT and CDR2 SNEGSKA (reference sequence). The CDR3 totals 15 residues. CDR3 loop: CSARVGGATNEKLFF. The CDR3, as DNA: TGCAGTGCTAGAGTCGGGGGAGCCACTAATGAAAAACTGTTTTTT.

The table lists this clonotype with many counts. The V and J genes are TRBV28 and TRBJ1-6; D perhaps matches TRBD1 (5 bases). This CDR3 has 18 residues. Trimming removed 3 bases at V and 8 bases at J, with 23 bases between. The germline gives CDR1 MDHEN, CDR2 SYDVKM. CDR3 in amino acids: CASSFRTIPGWGYSPLHF. CDR3 bases: TGTGCCAGCAGTTTCCGGACAATACCTGGTTGGGGCTATTCACCCCTCCACTTT.

The table lists this clonotype with a few counts. The DNA of the CDR3 is TGCAGCGTTGCTAGCATTCGGGACTTCTACTATGGCTACACCTTC. This codes for CSVASIRDFYYGYTF. The chain combines TRBV29-1 with TRBJ1-2; perhaps TRBD1 as D (5 bases). With 4 bases removed from V and 3 bases from J, the gap between germline ends came to 18 bases. This CDR3 is built from 15 residues. CDR1 and CDR2 (germline): SQVTM, ANQGSEA. Full variable domain (missing parts from reference TRBV29-1 and TRBJ1-2): SAVISQKPSRDICQRGTSLTIQCQVDSQVTMMFWYRQQPGQSLTLIATANQGSEATYESGFVIDKFPISRPNLTFSTLTVSNMSPEDSSIYLCSVASIRDFYYGYTFGSGTRLTVV.

CDR3 DNA sequence: TGTGCCAGCAGCGTAGCGGGGGTGGAAGGAGAGACCCAGTACTTC. Amino acid sequence: CASSVAGVEGETQYF. V gene TRBV9 combines with J gene TRBJ2-5; weak D call: TRBD2 (6 bases). The ends were cut back, 0 bases at V and 4 bases at J, with 13 bases in the middle. This CDR3 comprises 15 residues. The germline V gene encodes CDR1 SGDLS and CDR2 YYNGEE.

In its sample, this clonotype was seen many times. The chain couples TRBV28 to TRBJ2-7; D not certain. Trimming shortened V by 1 base and J by 5 bases, and 3 bases separated the two germline ends. The CDR3 is made up of 11 amino acids. Germline values: CDR1 MDHEN, CDR2 SYDVKM. The CDR3, as DNA: TGTGCCAGCAGTTTATTCAACGAGCAGTACTTC. Its protein product is CASSLFNEQYF. Drawing the rest from reference TRBV28 and TRBJ2-7, the complete variable domain is DVKVTQSSRYLVKRTGEKVFLECVQDMDHENMFWYRQDPGLGLRLIYFSYDVKMKEKGDIPEGYSVSREKKERFSLILESASTNQTSMYLCASSLFNEQYFGPGTRLTVT.

V gene TRBV13 combines with J gene TRBJ2-7, with 10 positions matching TRBD2. This CDR3 is built from 16 residues. J lost 2 bases, V lost 4 bases, and 8 bases had no gene match. The V gene's germline CDR1 is PRHDT and CDR2 FYEKMQ (reference sequence). The CDR3 nucleotides read TGTGCCAGCAGCTACCACTTAGCGGGAGGAACCTACGAGCAGTACTTC. Protein product: CASSYHLAGGTYEQYF.

This clonotype turned up a few times. V usage is TRBV29-1 and J usage is TRBJ2-2; D could derive from TRBD1 or TRBD2 (6 bases each). Germline CDR1 and CDR2: SQVTM and ANQGSEA. The CDR3 contains 15 residues. V dropped 6 bases and J dropped 3 bases, with 17 bases sitting between them. The CDR3 DNA follows: TGCAGCGTGGAGTCTAGGGGGGCGGACACCGGGGAGCTGTTTTTT. This encodes CSVESRGADTGELFF.

This sequence joins TRBV18 and TRBJ1-1, with D perhaps matching TRBD1 (5 bases). Germline CDR1 is KGHSH and CDR2 is LQKENI. Trimming took 3 bases from V and 1 from J, leaving 12 bases between them. There are 15 residues in the CDR3. CDR3 bases: TGTGCCAGCTCACCTGGGGCCGTCAGGAACACTGAAGCTTTCTTT. The encoded protein is CASSPGAVRNTEAFF.

J is TRBJ2-2 and V is TRBV27; 7 bases line up with TRBD2. Unmatched junction bases numbered 12, after V lost 4 bases and J lost 7 bases. CDR3 length: 16 amino acids. Per the germline V gene, CDR1 is MNHEY and CDR2 is SMNVEV (reference sequence). The CDR3 region is CASSSQWGGDVGELFF. The CDR3 DNA reads as TGTGCCAGCAGTTCCCAATGGGGGGGGGATGTCGGGGAGCTGTTTTTT.